This record covers a single TCR beta chain. The table lists this clonotype with a few counts. The specificity of this receptor is unknown. Base qualities were left out, and no much larger clone turns up one base away. The data stem from a study of identical twins listed by TCRdb under 2016. As for the study more broadly: To test whether fetal clonotypes persist, this study deep-sequenced TCR alpha and beta repertoires from monozygotic twins, from unrelated adults of various ages, and from cord blood. To rule out contamination, the twin experiments were replicated at different times with different library preparation protocols. On the study overall, not on this receptor specifically: Compared with coincidental sharing between unrelated individuals, an excess of low generation-probability sequences was observed among out-of-frame TCR alpha sequences shared between twins. Conclusions relied on cross-sectional statistical analysis, since the same donors could not be followed over many years. The excess sharing between twins in beta out-of-frame sequences was weaker because fewer shared sequences reduced the signal-to-noise ratio. Invariant T cells such as MAIT and iNKT could partly confound zero-insertion analyses, although diverse VJ usage argued against such confounding for most clonotypes. In monozygotic twins, out-of-frame TCR alpha sharing was systematically underestimated by recombination models, although the models agreed with sharing between unrelated individuals. Fewer insertions were carried by abundant cord blood beta clonotypes; a weaker similar trend was observed in young adult naive repertoires, while no such trend was observed in memory repertoires.

CDR1 and CDR2, looked up from the germline V gene, are SQVTM and ANQGSEA. Including the terminal cysteine and phenylalanine, the CDR3 comprises 13 residues. Just the 39-base CDR3 DNA is kept, in frame starting at base 1. V and J are trimmed by 5 bases and 8 bases, and the gene matches miss 6 bases of the junction. Receptors were amplified or captured by 5' RACE. Instrument used: Illumina HiSeq 2000. A universal primer binding site was introduced by template switching, and a unique molecular identifier was present in the final cDNA, enabling accurate counting of TCR cDNA molecules. Specific primers in the conserved constant-segment region were used to synthesize first-strand cDNA for TCR alpha and beta chains. To control for contamination, each cDNA library was double barcoded with a SMART-Mk sample barcode plus Illumina barcodes. TruSeq adapter sequences and Illumina sample barcodes were added in two successive PCR steps. The Illumina HiSeq platform was used with custom primers to sequence TCR alpha and beta cDNA libraries. For the original study's pipeline: Unique molecular identifiers were extracted from raw reads with MiGEC, and CDR3 positions were determined with MiXCR. Recombination models were inferred per individual with the repgenHMM and IGoR tools using an EM algorithm. Shared clonotype analysis was performed with the tcR package in R, normalizing sharing by the product of cloneset sizes. To study raw recombination free of thymic and clonal selection effects, out-of-frame nonproductive sequences were analyzed. The raw public reads went through TCRdb reprocessing: fastp at Q25, MiXCR clone calling, in-frame beta chains kept. Rows with a matching CDR3 protein are joined into one entry that keeps the most common DNA and genes. The V and J calls shown here were made by TCRdb, not taken from the authors' results. Present in this sample are some 660,000 distinct CDR3 sequences, 8.5% to 9% of which were seen just once. In total, the top ten clones hold around 0.95% of the sample.

All donors were healthy Caucasians. The twin cohort consisted of three pairs of female monozygotic twins, all aged about 18 to 29 years. Peripheral blood mononuclear cells were used as the source from which RNA for TCR libraries was isolated. The sample was also linked to a second study, of yellow fever vaccine responses in identical twins. The second source states: The authors reported that the T cell response to vaccination in identical twins appeared partly convergent and partly personalized. The study precisely tracked vaccine-responding T cell clones in identical twins.

This TCR was recovered from a woman younger than 30 in good health. The source material was PBMCs. Rearrangement joined TRBV29-1 to TRBJ2-4, and 10 junction bases match TRBD1. The nucleotide sequence reads as follows: TGCAGCGTTTCGGGACAGGGGATTGACATTCAGTACTTC. It codes for CSVSGQGIDIQYF.